Here is one T cell receptor (beta chain) with its context. The target antigen is unknown. The sample contains more than one DNA sequence encoding this CDR3. The data derive from a study of T cell responses to AZD1222 COVID-19 vaccine. Study-level findings and limits: Spike was spanned by vaccine-associated CD4 TCRs, which were dominant at 160-218 and 743-854.

The data were produced by immunoSEQ multiplex PCR, yet TCRdb's version contains in-frame clones alone and is incomplete. Counted here are some 120,000 clones, roughly 93% occurring once; the ten biggest clones make up more than 1.5%. Germline V gene lookup returns CDR1 SQVTM and CDR2 ANQGSEA. V was clipped by 4 bases and J by 2 bases, with 9 bases between them. The length of the CDR3 is 12 residues. Sequences were derived from peripheral blood, sampled 28 days after the second AZD1222 dose. The gene calls are TRBV29-1 and TRBJ2-7, with TRBD2 as a possible D gene (5 bases). This receptor was obtained from an adult who received the AZD1222 COVID-19 vaccine. CDR3 DNA: TGCAGCGTTGCAAGCGGTGCCTACGAGCAGTACTTC. Translation: CSVASGAYEQYF.